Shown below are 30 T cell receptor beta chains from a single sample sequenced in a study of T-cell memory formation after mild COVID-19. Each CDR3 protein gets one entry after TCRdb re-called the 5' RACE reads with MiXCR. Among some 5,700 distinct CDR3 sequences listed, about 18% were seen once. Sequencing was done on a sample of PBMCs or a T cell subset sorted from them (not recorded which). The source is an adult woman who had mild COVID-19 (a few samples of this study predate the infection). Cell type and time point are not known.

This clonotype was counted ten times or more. CDR3 bases: TGCGCCAGCAGCCACAGGACTAGCGGCAAAGACCTTTCCTACGAGCAGTACTTC. This translates into CASSHRTSGKDLSYEQYF. V usage is TRBV4-3 and J usage is TRBJ2-7, with 10 bases that match TRBD2. Germline V gives CDR1 LGHNA, CDR2 YSLEER. This CDR3 has 18 residues. After removal of 3 bases from V and 1 base from J, the junction contained 12 bases not matched to a gene.

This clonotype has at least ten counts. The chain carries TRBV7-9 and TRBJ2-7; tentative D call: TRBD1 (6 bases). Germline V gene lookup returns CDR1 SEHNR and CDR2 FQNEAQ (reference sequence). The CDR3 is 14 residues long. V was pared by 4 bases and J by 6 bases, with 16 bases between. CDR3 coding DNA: TGTGCCAGCAGCTCCACAGGGACACACCGCGAGCAGTACTTC. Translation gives CASSSTGTHREQYF.

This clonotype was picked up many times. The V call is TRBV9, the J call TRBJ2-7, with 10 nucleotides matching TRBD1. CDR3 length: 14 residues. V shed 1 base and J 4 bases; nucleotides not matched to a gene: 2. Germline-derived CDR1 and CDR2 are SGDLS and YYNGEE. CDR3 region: CASSVWDRGYEQYF. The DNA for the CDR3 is TGTGCCAGCAGCGTATGGGACAGGGGTTACGAGCAGTACTTC.

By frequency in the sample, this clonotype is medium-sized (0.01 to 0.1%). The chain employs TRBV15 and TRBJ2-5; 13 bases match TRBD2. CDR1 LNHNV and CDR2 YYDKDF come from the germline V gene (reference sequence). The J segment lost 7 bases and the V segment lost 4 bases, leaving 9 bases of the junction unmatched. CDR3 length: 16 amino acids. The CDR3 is CATSTGLAGVVVTQYF. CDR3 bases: TGTGCCACCAGCACCGGACTAGCGGGAGTGGTAGTGACCCAGTACTTC.

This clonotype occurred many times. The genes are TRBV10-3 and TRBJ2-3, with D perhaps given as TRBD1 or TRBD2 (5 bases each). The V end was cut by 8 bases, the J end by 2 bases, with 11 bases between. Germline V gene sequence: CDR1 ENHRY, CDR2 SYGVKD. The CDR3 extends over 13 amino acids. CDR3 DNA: TGTGCCATCCAGACAGACTACACAGATACGCAGTATTTT. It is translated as CAIQTDYTDTQYF.

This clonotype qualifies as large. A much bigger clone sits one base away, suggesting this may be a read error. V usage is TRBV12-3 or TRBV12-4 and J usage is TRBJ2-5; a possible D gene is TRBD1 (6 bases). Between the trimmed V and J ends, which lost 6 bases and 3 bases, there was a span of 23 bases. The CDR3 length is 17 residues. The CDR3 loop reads CASSLLGARDGKETQYF. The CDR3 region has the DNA TGTGCCAGCAGCCTACTGGGGGCCCGGGACGGCAAAGAGACCCAGTACTTC.

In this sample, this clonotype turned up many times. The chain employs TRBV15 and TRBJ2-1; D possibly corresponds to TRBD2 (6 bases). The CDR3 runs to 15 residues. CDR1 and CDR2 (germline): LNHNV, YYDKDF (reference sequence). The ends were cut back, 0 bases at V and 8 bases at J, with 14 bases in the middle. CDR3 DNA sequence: TGTGCCACCAGCAGAGATATTTGGGGGGATCATGAGCAGTTCTTC. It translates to CATSRDIWGDHEQFF.

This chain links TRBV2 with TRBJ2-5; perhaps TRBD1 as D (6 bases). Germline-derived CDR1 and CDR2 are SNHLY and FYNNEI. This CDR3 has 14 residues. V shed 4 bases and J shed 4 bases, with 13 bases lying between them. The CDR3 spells CASSAQTGRETQYF. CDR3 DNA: TGTGCCAGCAGTGCTCAGACAGGACGAGAGACCCAGTACTTC.

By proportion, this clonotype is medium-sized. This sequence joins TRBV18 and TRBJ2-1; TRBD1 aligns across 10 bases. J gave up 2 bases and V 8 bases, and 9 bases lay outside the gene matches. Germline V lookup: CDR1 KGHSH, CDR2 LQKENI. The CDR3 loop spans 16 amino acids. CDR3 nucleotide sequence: TGTGCCAGCCTTGGGACAGGGGCCCTCCCCTACAATGAGCAGTTCTTC. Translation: CASLGTGALPYNEQFF.

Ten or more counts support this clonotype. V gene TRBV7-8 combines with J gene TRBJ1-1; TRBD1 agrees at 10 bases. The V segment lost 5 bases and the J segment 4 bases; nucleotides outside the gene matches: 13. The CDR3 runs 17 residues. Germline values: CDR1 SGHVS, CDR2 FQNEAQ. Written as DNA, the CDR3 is TGTGCCAGCAGCACTTTCCGGGACAGGGGCAGGGGCACTGAAGCTTTCTTT. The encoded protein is CASSTFRDRGRGTEAFF.

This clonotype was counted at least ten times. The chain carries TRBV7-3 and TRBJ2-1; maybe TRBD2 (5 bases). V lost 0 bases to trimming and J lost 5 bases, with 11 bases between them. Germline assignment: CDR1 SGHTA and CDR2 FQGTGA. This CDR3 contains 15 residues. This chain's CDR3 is CASSLTWEPHNEQFF. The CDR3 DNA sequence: TGTGCCAGCAGCTTAACCTGGGAGCCCCACAATGAGCAGTTCTTC.

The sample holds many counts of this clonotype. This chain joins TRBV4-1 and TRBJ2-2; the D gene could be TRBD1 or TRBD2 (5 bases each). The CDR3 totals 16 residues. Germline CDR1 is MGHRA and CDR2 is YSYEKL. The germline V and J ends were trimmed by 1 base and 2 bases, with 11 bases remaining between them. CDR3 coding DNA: TGCGCCAGCAGCCAAGCTAGCCAGGGTAACACCGGGGAGCTGTTTTTT. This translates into CASSQASQGNTGELFF.

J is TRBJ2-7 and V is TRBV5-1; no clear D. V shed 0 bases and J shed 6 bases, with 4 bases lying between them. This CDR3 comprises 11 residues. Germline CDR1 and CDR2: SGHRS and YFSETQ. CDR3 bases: TGCGCCAGCAGCTTGGGGGGCGAGCAGTACTTC. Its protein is CASSLGGEQYF.

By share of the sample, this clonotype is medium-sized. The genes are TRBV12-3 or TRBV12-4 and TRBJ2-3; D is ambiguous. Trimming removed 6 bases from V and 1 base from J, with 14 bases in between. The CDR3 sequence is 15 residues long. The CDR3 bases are TGTGCCAGCAGCCTAGGGTTGATTGGCACAGATACGCAGTATTTT. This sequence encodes CASSLGLIGTDTQYF.

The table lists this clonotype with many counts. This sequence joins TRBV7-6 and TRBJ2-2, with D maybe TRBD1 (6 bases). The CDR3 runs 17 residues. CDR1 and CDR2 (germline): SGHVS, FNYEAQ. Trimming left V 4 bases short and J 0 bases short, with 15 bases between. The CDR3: CASSSHSDRPNTGELFF. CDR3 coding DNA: TGTGCCAGCAGCTCCCATTCGGACAGACCGAACACCGGGGAGCTGTTTTTT.

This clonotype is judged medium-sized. The CDR3 region has the DNA TGTGCCAGCAGGGGGGGGACATACGAGCAGTACTTC. Its protein product is CASRGGTYEQYF. This chain joins TRBV6-5 and TRBJ2-7; tentative D call: TRBD2 (7 bases). From germline, CDR1 is MNHEY and CDR2 SVGAGI. Trimming pared 6 bases from V and 4 bases from J, leaving 10 bases between. This CDR3 region has 12 residues.

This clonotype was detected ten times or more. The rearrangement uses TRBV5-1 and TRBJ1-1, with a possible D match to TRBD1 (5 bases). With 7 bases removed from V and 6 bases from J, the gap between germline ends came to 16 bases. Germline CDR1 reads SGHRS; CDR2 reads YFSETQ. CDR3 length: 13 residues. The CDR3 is CASYPEGYAEAFF. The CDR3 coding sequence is TGCGCCAGCTACCCCGAGGGGTACGCTGAAGCTTTCTTT.

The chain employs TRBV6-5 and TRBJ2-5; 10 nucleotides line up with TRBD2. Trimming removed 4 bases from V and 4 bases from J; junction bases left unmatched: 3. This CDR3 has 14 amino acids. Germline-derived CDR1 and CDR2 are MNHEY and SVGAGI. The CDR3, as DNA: TGTGCCAGCAGTTCCAGGACTAGCGGAGAGACCCAGTACTTC. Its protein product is CASSSRTSGETQYF.

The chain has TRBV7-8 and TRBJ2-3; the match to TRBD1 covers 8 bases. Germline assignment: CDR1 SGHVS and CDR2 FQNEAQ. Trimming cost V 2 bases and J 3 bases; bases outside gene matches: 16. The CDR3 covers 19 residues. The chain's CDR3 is CASSLLRRRGRPGTDTQYF. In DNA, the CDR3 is TGTGCCAGCAGCTTACTTCGCCGCAGGGGGCGGCCGGGGACAGATACGCAGTATTTT.

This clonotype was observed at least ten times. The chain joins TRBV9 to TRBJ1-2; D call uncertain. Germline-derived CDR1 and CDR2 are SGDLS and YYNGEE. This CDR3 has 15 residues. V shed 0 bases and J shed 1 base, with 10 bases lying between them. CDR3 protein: CASSVGLAHNYGYTF. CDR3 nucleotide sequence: TGTGCCAGCAGCGTAGGTTTGGCACATAACTATGGCTACACCTTC.

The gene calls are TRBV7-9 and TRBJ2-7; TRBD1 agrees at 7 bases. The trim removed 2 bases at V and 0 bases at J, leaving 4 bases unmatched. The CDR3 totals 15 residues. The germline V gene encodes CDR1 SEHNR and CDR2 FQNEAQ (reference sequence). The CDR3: CASSLSGQDSYEQYF. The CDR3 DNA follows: TGTGCCAGCAGCTTATCCGGACAGGACTCCTACGAGCAGTACTTC.

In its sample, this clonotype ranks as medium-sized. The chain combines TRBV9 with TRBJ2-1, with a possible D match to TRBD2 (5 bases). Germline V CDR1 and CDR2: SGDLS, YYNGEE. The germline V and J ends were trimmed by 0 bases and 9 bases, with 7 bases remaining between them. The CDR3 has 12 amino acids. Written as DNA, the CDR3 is TGTGCCAGCAGCGTAGCGGGAAGTGAGCAGTTCTTC. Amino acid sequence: CASSVAGSEQFF.

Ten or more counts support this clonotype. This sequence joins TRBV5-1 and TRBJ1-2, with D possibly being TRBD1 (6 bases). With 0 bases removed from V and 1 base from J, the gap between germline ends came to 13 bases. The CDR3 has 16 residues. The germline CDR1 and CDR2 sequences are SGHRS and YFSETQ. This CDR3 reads CASSLGQGPLNYGYTF. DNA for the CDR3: TGCGCCAGCAGCTTGGGCCAGGGGCCACTTAACTATGGCTACACCTTC.

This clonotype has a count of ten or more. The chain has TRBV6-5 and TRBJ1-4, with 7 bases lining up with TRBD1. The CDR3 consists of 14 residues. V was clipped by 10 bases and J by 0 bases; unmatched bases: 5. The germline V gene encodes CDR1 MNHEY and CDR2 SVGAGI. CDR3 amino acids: CATQQGSTNEKLFF. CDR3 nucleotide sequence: TGTGCCACGCAACAGGGGTCAACTAATGAAAAACTGTTTTTT.

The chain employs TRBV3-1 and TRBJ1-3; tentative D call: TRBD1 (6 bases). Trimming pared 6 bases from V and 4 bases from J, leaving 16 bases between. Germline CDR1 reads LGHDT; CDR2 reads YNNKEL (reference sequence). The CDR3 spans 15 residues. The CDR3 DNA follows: TGTGCCAGCAGTGCATACAGGGACGGCGGAAACACCATATATTTT. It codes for CASSAYRDGGNTIYF.

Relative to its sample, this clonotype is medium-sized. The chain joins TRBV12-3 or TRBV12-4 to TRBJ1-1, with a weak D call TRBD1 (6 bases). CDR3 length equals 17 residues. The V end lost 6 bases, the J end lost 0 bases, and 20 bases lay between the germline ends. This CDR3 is CASRRLPGHRLNTEAFF. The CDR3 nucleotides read TGTGCCAGCAGGAGGCTACCGGGACACCGCTTGAACACTGAAGCTTTCTTT.

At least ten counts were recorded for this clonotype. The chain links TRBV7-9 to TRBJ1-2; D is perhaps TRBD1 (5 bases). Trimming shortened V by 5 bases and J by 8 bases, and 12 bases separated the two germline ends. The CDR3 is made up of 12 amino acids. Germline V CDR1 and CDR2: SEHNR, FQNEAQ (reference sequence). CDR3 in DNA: TGTGCCAGCAGCACCAGGGTTCTGGGCTACACCTTC. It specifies CASSTRVLGYTF.

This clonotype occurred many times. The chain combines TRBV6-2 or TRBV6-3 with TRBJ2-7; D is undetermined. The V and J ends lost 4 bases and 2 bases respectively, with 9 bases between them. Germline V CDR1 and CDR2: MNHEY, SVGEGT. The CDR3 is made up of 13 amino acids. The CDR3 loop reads CASSWLVAYEQYF. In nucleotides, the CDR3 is TGTGCCAGCAGTTGGTTAGTTGCCTACGAGCAGTACTTC.

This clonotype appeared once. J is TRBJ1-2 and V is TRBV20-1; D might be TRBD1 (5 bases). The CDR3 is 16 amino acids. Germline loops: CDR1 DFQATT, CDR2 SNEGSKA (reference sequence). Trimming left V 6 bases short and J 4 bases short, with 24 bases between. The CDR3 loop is CSAPATGGLGSYGYTF. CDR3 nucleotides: TGCAGTGCCCCCGCTACAGGAGGCCTTGGGAGCTATGGCTACACCTTC.

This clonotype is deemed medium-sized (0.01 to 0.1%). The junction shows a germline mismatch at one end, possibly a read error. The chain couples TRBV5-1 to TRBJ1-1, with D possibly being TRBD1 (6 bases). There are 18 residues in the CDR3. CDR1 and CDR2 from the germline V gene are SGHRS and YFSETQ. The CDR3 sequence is CASSLRVGVRGSNSEAFF. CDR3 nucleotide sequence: TGCGCCAGCAGCTTACGGGTGGGGGTCAGGGGCTCGAACTCTGAAGCTTTCTTT.